This T cell receptor beta chain stems from a study of T cell responses to AZD1222 COVID-19 vaccine. Study-wide points: Clonal diversity was possibly underestimated; the donors were predominantly white British and more often female. Receipt of two AZD1222 doses was followed by a rise in Spike-specific TCR breadth and depth. It was only six AZD1222 recipients who were seropositive at baseline. Vaccine-related CD4 TCRs covered spike, predominating at 160-218 and 743-854.

Germline V CDR1 and CDR2: SGHTA, FQGNSA. V was clipped by 3 bases and J by 4 bases; unmatched bases: 5. This CDR3 contains 15 residues. The sample holds a few counts of this clone. Its antigen remains unidentified. The protocol was immunoSEQ multiplex PCR, while the TCRdb copy is restricted to in-frame clones and leaves out a portion. In the table there are some 150,000 clones, about nine tenths of which are singletons. V and J are TRBV7-2 and TRBJ2-7, with 11 bases fitting TRBD2. The starting material was peripheral blood, obtained on day 0 of MenACWY control vaccination. This clonotype was obtained from an adult in good health. The CDR3 DNA follows: TGTGCCAGCAGCTTCATTACTAGCGGGAGTTACGAGCAGTACTTC. Amino acids: CASSFITSGSYEQYF.